The sequence of this TCR beta chain was determined in a study of shared clonotypes between healthy human individuals. General study findings and limits: A reduction in generation probabilities was seen for non-shared clonotypes relative to those shared by all four donors. Clonotype sharing across donors was expected to vary with sequencing depth.

About this clone itself: Its specificity is not known.

Positive CCR7 selection of CD45RO-negative cells yielded the naive CD8 cells, and terminally differentiated effector memory CD45RA+ cells were excluded. V dropped 1 base and J dropped 0; count of bases not matched to a gene: 4. The CDR3 has 16 residues. CDR1 is MNHEY, CDR2 SVGAGI, per germline. Method: immunoSEQ multiplex PCR; TCRdb's copy keeps in-frame clones and lacks some. Altogether under 2,000,000 clones are present, about 95% being singletons, with the ten largest covering 1.2%. This receptor was taken from a man between 18 and 29 years old in good health. The chain employs TRBV6-5 and TRBJ2-3; 7 nucleotides match TRBD2. Material for sequencing was naive CD8+ T cells sorted from blood. This chain's CDR3 is CASSYYAGVSTDTQYF. The CDR3 DNA reads as TGTGCCAGCAGTTACTATGCGGGGGTTAGCACAGATACGCAGTATTTT.